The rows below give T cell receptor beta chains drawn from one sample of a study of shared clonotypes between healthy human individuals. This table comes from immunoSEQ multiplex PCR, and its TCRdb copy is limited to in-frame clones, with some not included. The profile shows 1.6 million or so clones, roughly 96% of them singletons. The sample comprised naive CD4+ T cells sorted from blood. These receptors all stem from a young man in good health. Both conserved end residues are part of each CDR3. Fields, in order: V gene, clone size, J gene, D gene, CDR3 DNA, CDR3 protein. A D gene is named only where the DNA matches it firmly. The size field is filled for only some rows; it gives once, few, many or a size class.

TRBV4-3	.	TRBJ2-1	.	TGCGCCAGCAGCCAAGGAGTCCCTAGAGCGTACAATGAGCAGTTCTTC	CASSQGVPRAYNEQFF
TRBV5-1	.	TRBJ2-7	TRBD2	TGCGCCAGCAGCCGGGGGACTAGCGGGAGTTTTGGGTACGAGCAGTACTTC	CASSRGTSGSFGYEQYF
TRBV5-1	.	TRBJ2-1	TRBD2	TGCGCCAGCAGCTTAGCGGGAGCGGATAATGAGCAGTTCTTC	CASSLAGADNEQFF
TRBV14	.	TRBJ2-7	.	TGTGCCAGCAGCCAAGCGTTCAACGAGCAGTACTTC	CASSQAFNEQYF
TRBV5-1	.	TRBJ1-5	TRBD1	TGCGCCAGCAGGCGGGACAGGGATCAGCCCCAGCATTTT	CASRRDRDQPQHF
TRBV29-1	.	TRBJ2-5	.	TGCAGCCCAACCCTGGGGGAGACCCAGTACTTC	CSPTLGETQYF
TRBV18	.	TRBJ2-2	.	TGTGCCAGCTCACTGGGCCCCTTCGATTATAACACCGGGGAGCTGTTTTTT	CASSLGPFDYNTGELFF
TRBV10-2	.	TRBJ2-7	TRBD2	TGCGCCAGCAGAGCGGGAGCTGCCTACGAGCAGTACTTC	CASRAGAAYEQYF
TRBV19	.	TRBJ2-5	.	TGTGCCAGTAGTAATTGGCAGCAAGAGACCCAGTACTTC	CASSNWQQETQYF
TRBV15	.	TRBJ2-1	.	TGTGCCACCAGCCCCCGGGCCAGGTACAATGAGCAGTTCTTC	CATSPRARYNEQFF
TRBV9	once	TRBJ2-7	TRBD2	TGTGCCAGCAGCCCTCAGGTAGCGGGGGTCCTATACGAGCAGTACTTC	CASSPQVAGVLYEQYF
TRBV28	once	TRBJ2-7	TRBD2	TGTGCCAGCAGTTTATTGGCTAGCGGGAGCAACGACGAGCAGTACTTC	CASSLLASGSNDEQYF
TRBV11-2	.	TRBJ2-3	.	TGTGCCAGCAGCACCCAACCGGGACGCCGCACAGATACGCAGTATTTT	CASSTQPGRRTDTQYF
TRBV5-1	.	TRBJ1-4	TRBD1	TGCGCCAGCACCCATTCCGGGACAGGGTCGGCGGAAAAACTGTTTTTT	CASTHSGTGSAEKLFF
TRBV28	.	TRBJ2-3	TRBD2	TGTGCCTCCCGGGGGGTGACTTCTAGCACAGATACGCAGTATTTT	CASRGVTSSTDTQYF
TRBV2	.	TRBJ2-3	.	TGTGCCAGCAGTGGGATCCTCACAGATACGCAGTATTTT	CASSGILTDTQYF